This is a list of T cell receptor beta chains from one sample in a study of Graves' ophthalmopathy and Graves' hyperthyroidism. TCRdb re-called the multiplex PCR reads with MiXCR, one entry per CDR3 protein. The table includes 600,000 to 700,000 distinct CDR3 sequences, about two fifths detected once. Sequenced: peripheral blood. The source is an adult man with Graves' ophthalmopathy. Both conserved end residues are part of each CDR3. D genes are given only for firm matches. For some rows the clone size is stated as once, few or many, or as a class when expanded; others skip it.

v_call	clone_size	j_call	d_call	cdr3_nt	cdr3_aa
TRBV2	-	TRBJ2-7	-	TGTGCCAGCTCACCTCCACGACAAGGAGTTATCTACGAGCAGTACTTC	CASSPPRQGVIYEQYF
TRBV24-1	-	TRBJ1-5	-	TGTGCCAGCAGTTACCGAGGGGACGAGCATTTT	CASSYRGDEHF
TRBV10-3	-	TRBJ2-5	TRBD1	TGTGCCACCGGGACAGGGGGCGAGACCCAGTACTTC	CATGTGGETQYF
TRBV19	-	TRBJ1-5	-	TGTGCCAGTAAAGTAGCGGGAGGGCGAGCCCAGCATTTT	CASKVAGGRAQHF
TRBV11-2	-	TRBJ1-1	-	TGTGCCAGCAGCTCAGGACAGTCGACTGGAGCTTTCTTT	CASSSGQSTGAFF
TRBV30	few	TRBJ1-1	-	TGTGCCTGGACCAAGGGTCGAGGGAACACTGAAGCTTTCTTT	CAWTKGRGNTEAFF
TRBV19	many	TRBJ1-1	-	TGTGCCAGTAGTATTGGGGACTTCATGAACACTGAAGCTTTCTTT	CASSIGDFMNTEAFF
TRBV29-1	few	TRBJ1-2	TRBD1	TGCAGCGTTGGACAGGGGAGCTATGGCTACACCTTC	CSVGQGSYGYTF
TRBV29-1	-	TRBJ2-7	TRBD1	TGCAGCGTGGCAGGGGACAGAACCTACGAGCAGTACTTC	CSVAGDRTYEQYF
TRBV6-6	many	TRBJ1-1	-	TGTGCCAGCAGTAATCAGGCGAACACTGAAGCTTTCTTT	CASSNQANTEAFF
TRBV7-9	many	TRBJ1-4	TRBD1	TGTGCCAGCAGCCCGGACAGGGGGATGTACTTTCGGGAAAAACTGTTTTTT	CASSPDRGMYFREKLFF
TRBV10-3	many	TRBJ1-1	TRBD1	TGTGCCAGCAGCCCAATGACAGGGCAGAACACTGAAGCTTTCTTT	CASSPMTGQNTEAFF
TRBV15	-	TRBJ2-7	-	TGTGCCACCAGCAGAGTCGGGGTCCTGGATGAGCAGTACTTC	CATSRVGVLDEQYF
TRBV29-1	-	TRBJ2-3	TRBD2	TGCAGCCCAGCGGGGGGCACAGATACGCAGTATTTT	CSPAGGTDTQYF
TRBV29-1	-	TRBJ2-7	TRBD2	TGCAGCGGGGGAGGGAGCGGTGAGCAGTACTTC	CSGGGSGEQYF
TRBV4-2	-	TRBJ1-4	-	TGTGCCAGCAGCCAAGGAGGATGGAGGGGTGAAAAACTGTTTTTT	CASSQGGWRGEKLFF